Listed below are T cell receptor beta chains from one sample, sequenced in a study of blood T cell repertoires in COVID-19. Profiled with immunoSEQ multiplex PCR; TCRdb holds only in-frame clones, not every one. The sample comprises 290,000 or so clones, around 90% of which are singletons, and roughly 4.3% rests with the top ten. The sample consisted of PBMCs or T cells enriched from blood (not recorded which). The receptors originated from a woman under 30 with acute COVID-19. Both conserved end residues are part of each CDR3. D genes are given only for firm matches. Rows give clone size only sometimes, using once, few, many, or a class for an expanded clone.

size,D,V,J,CDR3,DNA
-,-,TRBV7-6,TRBJ1-1,CASSGQGGHMNTEAFF,TGTGCCAGCAGCGGGCAAGGGGGACACATGAACACTGAAGCTTTCTTT
-,-,TRBV2,TRBJ1-2,CASSEQGLNYGYTF,TGTGCCAGCAGTGAACAGGGGCTCAACTATGGCTACACCTTC
-,-,TRBV5-1,TRBJ2-2,CASSPHRNTGELFF,TGCGCCAGCAGTCCTCACAGGAACACCGGGGAGCTGTTTTTT
-,-,TRBV25-1,TRBJ2-4,CASSERLNIQYF,TGTGCCAGCAGTGAGAGACTAAACATTCAGTACTTC
-,TRBD2,TRBV28,TRBJ2-5,CASSLSGLAGGETQYF,TGTGCCAGCAGTTTATCGGGACTAGCGGGAGGAGAGACCCAGTACTTC
-,-,TRBV28,TRBJ2-1,CASSLREPAEQFF,TGTGCCAGCAGTTTACGAGAGCCCGCTGAGCAGTTCTTC
-,-,TRBV19,TRBJ1-2,CATGVGLRGYGYTF,TGTGCGACTGGCGTGGGCCTTCGGGGCTATGGCTACACCTTC
-,-,TRBV7-9,TRBJ2-2,CASSSLLARGTGELFF,TGTGCCAGCAGCTCGCTGCTAGCACGGGGCACCGGGGAGCTGTTTTTT
-,-,TRBV28,TRBJ1-1,CASSSDAVTEAFF,TGTGCCAGCAGTTCCGACGCGGTCACTGAAGCTTTCTTT
-,-,TRBV19,TRBJ2-1,CASSLLALSYNEQFF,TGTGCCAGTAGTTTATTAGCGTTATCCTACAATGAGCAGTTCTTC
-,-,TRBV5-1,TRBJ2-5,CASVLDPATYQETQYF,TGCGCCAGCGTCTTGGACCCCGCTACGTACCAAGAGACCCAGTACTTC
-,TRBD2,TRBV18,TRBJ2-7,CASSPGLAYEQYF,TGTGCCAGCTCACCAGGACTAGCCTACGAGCAGTACTTC
-,TRBD1,TRBV4-2,TRBJ1-2,CASSQWTGENYGYTF,TGTGCCAGCAGCCAATGGACAGGGGAGAACTATGGCTACACCTTC
once,-,TRBV24-1,TRBJ2-7,CATSPTGLPYEQYF,TGTGCCACCAGCCCGACAGGCTTGCCCTACGAGCAGTACTTC
-,-,TRBV18,TRBJ1-6,CASSPINLNSPLHF,TGTGCCAGCTCGCCTATTAACCTGAATTCACCCCTCCACTTT
-,TRBD1,TRBV18,TRBJ1-5,CASSPSTGAQNQPQHF,TGTGCCAGCTCACCGTCGACAGGGGCCCAAAATCAGCCCCAGCATTTT
-,-,TRBV20-1,TRBJ1-1,CSARGPKAFF,TGCAGTGCCAGGGGACCTAAAGCTTTCTTT
-,TRBD1,TRBV28,TRBJ1-5,CASKVTGDYQPQHF,TGTGCCAGCAAAGTGACAGGGGATTATCAGCCCCAGCATTTT
-,-,TRBV5-1,TRBJ2-7,CASSLVWREGSYEQYF,TGCGCCAGCAGCTTGGTTTGGCGGGAAGGGTCCTACGAGCAGTACTTC
-,-,TRBV2,TRBJ2-2,CAITPNLLANTGELFF,TGTGCCATTACCCCGAACTTGCTAGCGAACACCGGGGAGCTGTTTTTT
-,-,TRBV27,TRBJ2-7,CASSLGGGTYEQYF,TGTGCCAGCAGTTTAGGCGGCGGGACCTACGAGCAGTACTTC
-,-,TRBV28,TRBJ1-2,CAAFQGGTHRFYGYTF,TGTGCCGCATTCCAAGGCGGGACCCACCGCTTCTATGGCTACACCTTC